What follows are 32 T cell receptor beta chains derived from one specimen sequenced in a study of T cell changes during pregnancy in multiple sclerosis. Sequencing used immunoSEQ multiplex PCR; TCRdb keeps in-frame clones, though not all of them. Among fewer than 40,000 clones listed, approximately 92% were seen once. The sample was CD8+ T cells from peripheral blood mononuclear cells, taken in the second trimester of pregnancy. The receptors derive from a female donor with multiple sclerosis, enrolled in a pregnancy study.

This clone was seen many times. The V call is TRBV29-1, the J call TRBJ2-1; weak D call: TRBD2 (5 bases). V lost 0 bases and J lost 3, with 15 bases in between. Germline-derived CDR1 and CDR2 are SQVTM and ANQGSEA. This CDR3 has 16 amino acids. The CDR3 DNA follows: TGCAGCGTTGAAGATCGTTATTCGGGGTACTACAATGAGCAGTTCTTC. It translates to CSVEDRYSGYYNEQFF.

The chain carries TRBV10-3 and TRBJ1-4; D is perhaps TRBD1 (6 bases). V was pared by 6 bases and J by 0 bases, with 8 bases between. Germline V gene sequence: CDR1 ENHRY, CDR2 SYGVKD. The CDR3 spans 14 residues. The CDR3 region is CAIRDSATNEKLFF. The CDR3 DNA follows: TGTGCCATCAGGGACAGCGCAACTAATGAAAAACTGTTTTTT.

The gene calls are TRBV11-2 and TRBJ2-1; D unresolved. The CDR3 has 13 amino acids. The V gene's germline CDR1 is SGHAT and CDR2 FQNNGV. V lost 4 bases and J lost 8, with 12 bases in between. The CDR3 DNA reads TGTGCCAGCAGCTGGTTGAAGAGCTATGAGCAGTTCTTC. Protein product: CASSWLKSYEQFF.

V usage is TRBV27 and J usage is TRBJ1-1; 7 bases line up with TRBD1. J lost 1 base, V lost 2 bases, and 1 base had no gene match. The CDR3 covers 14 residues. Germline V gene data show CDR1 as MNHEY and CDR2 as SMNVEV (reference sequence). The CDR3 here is CASSLPGGNTEAFF. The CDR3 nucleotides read TGTGCCAGCAGTTTACCAGGGGGGAACACTGAAGCTTTCTTT.

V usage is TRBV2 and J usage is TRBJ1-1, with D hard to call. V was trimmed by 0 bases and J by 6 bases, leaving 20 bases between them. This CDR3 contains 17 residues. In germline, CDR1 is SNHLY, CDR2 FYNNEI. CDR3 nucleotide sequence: TGTGCCAGCAGTGAAGCGCTTCCCCTTCCAGGCACGGCTGAAGCTTTCTTT. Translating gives CASSEALPLPGTAEAFF. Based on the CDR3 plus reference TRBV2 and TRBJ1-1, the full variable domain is EPEVTQTPSHQVTQMGQEVILRCVPISNHLYFYWYRQILGQKVEFLVSFYNNEISEKSEIFDDQFSVERPDGSNFTLKIRSTKLEDSAMYFCASSEALPLPGTAEAFFGQGTRLTVV.

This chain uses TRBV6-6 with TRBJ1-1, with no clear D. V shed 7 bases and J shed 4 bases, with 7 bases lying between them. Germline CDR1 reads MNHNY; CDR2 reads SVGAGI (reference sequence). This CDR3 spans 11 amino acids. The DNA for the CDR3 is TGTGCCAGCATGACACGCACTGAAGCTTTCTTT. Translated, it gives CASMTRTEAFF.

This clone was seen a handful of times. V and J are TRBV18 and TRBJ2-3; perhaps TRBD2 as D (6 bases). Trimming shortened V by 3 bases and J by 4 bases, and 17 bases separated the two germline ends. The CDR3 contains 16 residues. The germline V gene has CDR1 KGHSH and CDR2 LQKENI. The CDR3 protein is CASSPVHLRGADTQYF. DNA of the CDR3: TGTGCCAGCTCACCCGTGCACCTCCGCGGGGCAGATACGCAGTATTTT.

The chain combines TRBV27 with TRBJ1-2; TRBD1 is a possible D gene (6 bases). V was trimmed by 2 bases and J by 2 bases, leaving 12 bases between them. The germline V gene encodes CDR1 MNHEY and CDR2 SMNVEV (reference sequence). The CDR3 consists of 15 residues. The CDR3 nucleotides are TGTGCCAGCAGTTTAGGAGTAACAGGGAACTATGGCTACACCTTC. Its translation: CASSLGVTGNYGYTF.

CDR3 DNA: TGTGCCAGTAGTATCACGGGACACCACTACGAGCAGTACTTC. This sequence encodes CASSITGHHYEQYF. The rearrangement links TRBV19 to TRBJ2-7; D may be TRBD1 (6 bases). V gave up 3 bases and J gave up 3 bases, with 12 bases separating them. Per the germline V gene, CDR1 is LNHDA and CDR2 is SQIVND (reference sequence). The CDR3 totals 14 residues.

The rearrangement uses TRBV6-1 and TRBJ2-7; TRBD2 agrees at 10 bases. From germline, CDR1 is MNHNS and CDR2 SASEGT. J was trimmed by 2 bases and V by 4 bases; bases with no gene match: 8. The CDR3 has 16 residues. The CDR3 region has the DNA TGTGCCAGCAGTGGGCTACTAGCGGGACTTACCTACGAGCAGTACTTC. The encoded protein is CASSGLLAGLTYEQYF.

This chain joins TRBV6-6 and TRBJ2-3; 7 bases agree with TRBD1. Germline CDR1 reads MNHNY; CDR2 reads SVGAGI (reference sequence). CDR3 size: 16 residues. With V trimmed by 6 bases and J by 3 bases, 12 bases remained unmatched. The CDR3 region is CASRYPTGDRTDTQYF. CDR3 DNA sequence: TGTGCCAGCAGATACCCTACAGGGGACCGGACAGATACGCAGTATTTT.

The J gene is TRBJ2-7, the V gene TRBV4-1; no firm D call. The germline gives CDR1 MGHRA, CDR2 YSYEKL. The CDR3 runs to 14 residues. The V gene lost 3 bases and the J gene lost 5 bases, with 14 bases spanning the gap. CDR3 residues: CASSQLTADDEQYF. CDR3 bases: TGCGCCAGCAGCCAGCTAACAGCCGACGACGAGCAGTACTTC.

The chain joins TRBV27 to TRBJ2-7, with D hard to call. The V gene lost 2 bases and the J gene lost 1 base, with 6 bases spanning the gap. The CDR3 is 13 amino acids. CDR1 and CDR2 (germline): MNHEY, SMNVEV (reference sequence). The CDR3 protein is CASSLGRSYEQYF. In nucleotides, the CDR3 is TGTGCCAGCAGTTTAGGCAGATCCTACGAGCAGTACTTC.

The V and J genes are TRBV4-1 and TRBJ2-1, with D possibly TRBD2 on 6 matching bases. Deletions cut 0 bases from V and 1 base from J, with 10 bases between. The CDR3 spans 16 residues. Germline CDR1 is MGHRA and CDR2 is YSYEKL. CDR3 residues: CASSQDAGLSYNEQFF. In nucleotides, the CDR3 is TGCGCCAGCAGCCAAGACGCCGGACTATCCTACAATGAGCAGTTCTTC.

CDR3 DNA sequence: TGTGCCAGCAGCTTGAGCGGAGGACCGAATGAGCAGTTCTTC. Its protein product is CASSLSGGPNEQFF. The rearrangement links TRBV11-2 to TRBJ2-1; possible D gene TRBD2, 5 bases. CDR3 length equals 14 residues. Trimming took off 3 bases at V and 7 bases at J, with 13 bases between the two ends. The germline gives CDR1 SGHAT, CDR2 FQNNGV.

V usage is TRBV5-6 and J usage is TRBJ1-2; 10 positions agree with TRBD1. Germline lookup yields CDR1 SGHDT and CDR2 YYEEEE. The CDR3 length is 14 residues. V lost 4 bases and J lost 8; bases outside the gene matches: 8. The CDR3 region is CASSKEGDRGGYTF. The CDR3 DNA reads TGTGCCAGCAGCAAGGAGGGGGACAGGGGCGGCTACACCTTC.

In DNA, the CDR3 is TGTGCCAGCAGCCGCCAGGGGCGCTACTCTGGAAACACCATATATTTT. This sequence encodes CASSRQGRYSGNTIYF. The chain is built from TRBV14 and TRBJ1-3, with D perhaps matching TRBD1 (6 bases). V was pared by 4 bases and J by 0 bases, with 13 bases between. The CDR3 consists of 16 residues. Germline-derived CDR1 and CDR2 are SGHDN and FVKESK.

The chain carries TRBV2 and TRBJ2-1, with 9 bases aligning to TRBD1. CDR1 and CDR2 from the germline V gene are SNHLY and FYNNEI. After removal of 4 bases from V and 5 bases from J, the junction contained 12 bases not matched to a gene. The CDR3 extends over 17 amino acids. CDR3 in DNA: TGTGCCAGCAGTGTCCATCCGGGACAGGGTACTAACAATGAGCAGTTCTTC. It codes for CASSVHPGQGTNNEQFF.

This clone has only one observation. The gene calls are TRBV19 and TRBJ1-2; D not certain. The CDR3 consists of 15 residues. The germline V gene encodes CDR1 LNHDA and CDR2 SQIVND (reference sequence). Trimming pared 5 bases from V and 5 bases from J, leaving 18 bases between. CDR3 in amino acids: CASSHTAATRYGYTF. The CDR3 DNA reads TGTGCCAGTAGTCATACGGCAGCCACGAGGTATGGCTACACCTTC.

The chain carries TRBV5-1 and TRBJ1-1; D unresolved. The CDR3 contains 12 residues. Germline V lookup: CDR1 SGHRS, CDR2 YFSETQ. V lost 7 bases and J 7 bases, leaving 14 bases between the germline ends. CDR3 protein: CASPPAALEAFF. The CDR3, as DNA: TGCGCCAGCCCTCCGGCGGCGCTTGAAGCTTTCTTT.

DNA of the CDR3: TGTGCCATCAGTGAGTCGGTAGGCGGTGAAGCTTTCTTT. Protein sequence: CAISESVGGEAFF. The chain couples TRBV10-3 to TRBJ1-1, with D hard to call. V lost 0 bases and J lost 7, with 9 bases in between. CDR3 length: 13 amino acids. Germline CDR1 is ENHRY and CDR2 is SYGVKD.

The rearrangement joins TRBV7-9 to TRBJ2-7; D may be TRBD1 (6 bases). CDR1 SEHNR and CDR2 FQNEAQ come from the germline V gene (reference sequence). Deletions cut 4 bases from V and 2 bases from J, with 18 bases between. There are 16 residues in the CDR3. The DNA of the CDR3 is TGTGCCAGCAGCTCCATCGACAGGCGGGTTACCTACGAGCAGTACTTC. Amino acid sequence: CASSSIDRRVTYEQYF.

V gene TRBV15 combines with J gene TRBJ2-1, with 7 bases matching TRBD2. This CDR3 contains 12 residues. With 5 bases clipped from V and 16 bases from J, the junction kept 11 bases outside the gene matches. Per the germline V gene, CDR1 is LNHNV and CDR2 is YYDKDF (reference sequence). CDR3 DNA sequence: TGTGCCACCAGCCCTTTGAGCGGGGAGGTATTCTTC. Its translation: CATSPLSGEVFF.

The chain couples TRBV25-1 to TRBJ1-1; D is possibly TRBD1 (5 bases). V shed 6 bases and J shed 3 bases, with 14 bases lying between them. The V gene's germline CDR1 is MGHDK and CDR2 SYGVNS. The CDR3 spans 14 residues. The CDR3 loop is CASRHRQPDTEAFF. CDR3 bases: TGTGCCAGCAGACATCGACAGCCAGACACTGAAGCTTTCTTT. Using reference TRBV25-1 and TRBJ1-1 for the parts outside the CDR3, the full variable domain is EADIYQTPRYLVIGTGKKITLECSQTMGHDKMYWYQQDPGMELHLIHYSYGVNSTEKGDLSSESTVSRIRTEHFPLTLESARPSHTSQYLCASRHRQPDTEAFFGQGTRLTVV.

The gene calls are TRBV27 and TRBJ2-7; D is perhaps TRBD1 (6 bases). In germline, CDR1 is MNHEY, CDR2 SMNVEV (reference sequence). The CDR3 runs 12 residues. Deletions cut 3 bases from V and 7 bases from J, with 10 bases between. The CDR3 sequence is CASSFAGEEQYF. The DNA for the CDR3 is TGTGCCAGCAGTTTCGCAGGGGAAGAGCAGTACTTC.

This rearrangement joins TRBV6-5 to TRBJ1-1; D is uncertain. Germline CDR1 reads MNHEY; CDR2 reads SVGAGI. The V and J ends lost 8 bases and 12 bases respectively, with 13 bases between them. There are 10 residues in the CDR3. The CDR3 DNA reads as TGTGCCAGCGGCTTCGAACCCTCTTTCTTT. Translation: CASGFEPSFF.

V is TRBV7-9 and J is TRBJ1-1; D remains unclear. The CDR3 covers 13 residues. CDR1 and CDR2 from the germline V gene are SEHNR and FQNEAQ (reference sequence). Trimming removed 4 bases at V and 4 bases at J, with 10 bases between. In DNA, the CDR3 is TGTGCCAGCAGCTCGCCAGAGGTCACTGAAGCTTTCTTT. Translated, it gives CASSSPEVTEAFF. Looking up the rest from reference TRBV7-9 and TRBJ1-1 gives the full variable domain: DTGVSQNPRHKITKRGQNVTFRCDPISEHNRLYWYRQTLGQGPEFLTYFQNEAQLEKSRLLSDRFSAERPKGSFSTLEIQRTEQGDSAMYLCASSSPEVTEAFFGQGTRLTVV.

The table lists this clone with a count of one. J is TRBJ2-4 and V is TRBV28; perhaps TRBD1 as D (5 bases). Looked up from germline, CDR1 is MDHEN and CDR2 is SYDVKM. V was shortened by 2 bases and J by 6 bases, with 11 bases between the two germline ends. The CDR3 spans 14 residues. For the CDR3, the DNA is TGTGCCAGCAGTTTAACCGCAGGGCTAAACATTCAGTACTTC. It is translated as CASSLTAGLNIQYF.

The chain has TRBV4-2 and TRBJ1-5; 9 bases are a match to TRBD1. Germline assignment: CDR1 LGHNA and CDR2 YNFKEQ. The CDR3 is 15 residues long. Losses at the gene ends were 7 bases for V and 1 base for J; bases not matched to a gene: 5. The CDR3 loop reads CASTLGTGSNQPQHF. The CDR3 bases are TGTGCCAGCACCTTGGGGACAGGGAGCAATCAGCCCCAGCATTTT.

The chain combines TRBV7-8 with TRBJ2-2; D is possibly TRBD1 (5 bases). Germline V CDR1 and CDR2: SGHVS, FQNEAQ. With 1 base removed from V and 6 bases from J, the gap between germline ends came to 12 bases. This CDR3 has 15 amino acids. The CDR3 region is CASSLVGASSGELFF. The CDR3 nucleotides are TGTGCCAGCAGCTTAGTTGGGGCGAGCTCCGGGGAGCTGTTTTTT.

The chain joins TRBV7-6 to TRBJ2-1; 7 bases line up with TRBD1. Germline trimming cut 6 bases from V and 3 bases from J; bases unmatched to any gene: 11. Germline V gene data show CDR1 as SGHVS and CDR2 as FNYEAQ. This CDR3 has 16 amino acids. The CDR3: CASSLRQGISYNEQFF. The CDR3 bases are TGTGCCAGCAGTCTGAGACAGGGCATCAGCTACAATGAGCAGTTCTTC.

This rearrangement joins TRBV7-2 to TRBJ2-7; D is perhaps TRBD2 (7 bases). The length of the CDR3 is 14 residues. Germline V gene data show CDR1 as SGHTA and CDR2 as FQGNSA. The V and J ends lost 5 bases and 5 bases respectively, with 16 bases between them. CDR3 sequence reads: CASSPSGGPDEQYF. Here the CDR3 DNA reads TGTGCCAGCAGCCCCTCCGGGGGGCCGGACGAGCAGTACTTC.